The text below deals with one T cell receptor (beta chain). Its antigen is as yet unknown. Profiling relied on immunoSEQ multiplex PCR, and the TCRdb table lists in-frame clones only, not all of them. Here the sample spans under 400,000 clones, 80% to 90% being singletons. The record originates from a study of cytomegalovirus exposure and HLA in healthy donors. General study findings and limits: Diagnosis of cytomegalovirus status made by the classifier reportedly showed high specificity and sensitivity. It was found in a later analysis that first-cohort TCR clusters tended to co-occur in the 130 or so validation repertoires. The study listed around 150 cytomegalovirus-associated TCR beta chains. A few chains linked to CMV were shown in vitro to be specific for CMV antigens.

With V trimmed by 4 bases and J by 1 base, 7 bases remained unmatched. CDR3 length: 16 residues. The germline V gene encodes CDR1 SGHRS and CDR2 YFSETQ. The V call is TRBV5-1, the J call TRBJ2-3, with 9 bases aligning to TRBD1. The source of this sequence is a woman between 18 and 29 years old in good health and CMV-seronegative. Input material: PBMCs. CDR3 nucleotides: TGCGCCAGCAGCCTCGGGACAGGGATGGGCACAGATACGCAGTATTTT. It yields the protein CASSLGTGMGTDTQYF. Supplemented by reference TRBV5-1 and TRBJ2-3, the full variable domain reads KAGVTQTPRYLIKTRGQQVTLSCSPISGHRSVSWYQQTPGQGLQFLFEYFSETQRNKGNFPGRFSGRQFSNSRSEMNVSTLELGDSALYLCASSLGTGMGTDTQYFGPGTRLTVL.